The 18 T cell receptor beta chains in this list originate from one sample, sequenced in a study of regulatory T cells in long-lasting Graves disease. Described time point: persistent/refractory GD, antithyroid drugs over 5 years with positive TRAb. There was RNA extracted from PBMCs, and the TCR library was made from it. Assembly of TCR beta libraries relied on iRepertoire HTBI primers together with Arm-PCR of CDR3 regions. Each CDR3 protein is one row after TCRdb ran MiXCR on the multiplex PCR reads. The sample records roughly 360,000 distinct CDR3 sequences, around 23% being singletons. This material consisted of peripheral blood mononuclear cells (PBMCs), taken when the disease was refractory, from a patient treated with antithyroid drugs. The source of these receptors is a woman between 35 and 50 years old with Graves disease.

This clonotype showed up just a few times. J is TRBJ2-3 and V is TRBV5-5; possibly TRBD2 for D (6 bases). The CDR3 sequence is 16 residues long. The ends were cut back, 0 bases at V and 0 bases at J, with 11 bases in the middle. CDR1 and CDR2 (germline): SGHKS, YYEKEE (reference sequence). CDR3 residues: CASSLARRGSTDTQYF. The CDR3 nucleotides are TGTGCCAGCAGCTTGGCGAGGCGGGGCAGCACAGATACGCAGTATTTT.

The chain recombines TRBV7-3 with TRBJ2-6, with D possibly matching TRBD2 (6 bases). CDR3 length equals 16 residues. The ends were cut back, 5 bases at V and 2 bases at J, with 13 bases in the middle. The V gene's germline CDR1 is SGHTA and CDR2 FQGTGA. DNA of the CDR3: TGTGCCAGCAGCCAATCGGCGGGAACTGGGGCCAACGTCCTGACTTTC. Translation: CASSQSAGTGANVLTF.

The V and J genes are TRBV7-9 and TRBJ2-7, with 7 bases fitting TRBD1. Germline trimming cut 5 bases from V and 3 bases from J; bases unmatched to any gene: 22. CDR3 size: 19 residues. Germline V CDR1 and CDR2: SEHNR, FQNEAQ (reference sequence). The CDR3 DNA follows: TGTGCCAGCAGCCCTAAAGCCGATTTTTACAGGGGTCTATACTACGAGCAGTACTTC. Encoded protein: CASSPKADFYRGLYYEQYF.

The chain couples TRBV5-5 to TRBJ2-1, with 8 bases fitting TRBD2. The CDR3 runs 15 residues. In germline, CDR1 is SGHKS, CDR2 YYEKEE (reference sequence). Unmatched junction bases numbered 4, after V lost 4 bases and J lost 1 base. The DNA for the CDR3 is TGTGCCAGCAGCACTCGACTAGCGTCCTACAATGAGCAGTTCTTC. It codes for CASSTRLASYNEQFF.

In this sample, this clonotype turned up many times. The chain couples TRBV7-9 to TRBJ2-7; D may be TRBD2 (5 bases). This CDR3 has 12 amino acids. The V gene's germline CDR1 is SEHNR and CDR2 FQNEAQ (reference sequence). Deletions cut 3 bases from V and 5 bases from J, with 8 bases between. CDR3 loop: CASSFTLDEQYF. In nucleotides, the CDR3 is TGTGCCAGCAGCTTCACACTAGACGAGCAGTACTTC.

This clonotype was counted at least ten times. The chain uses TRBV28 and TRBJ1-1, with D unresolved. CDR3 size: 12 residues. V was cut by 2 bases and J by 3 bases, with 4 bases left in between. Looked up from germline, CDR1 is MDHEN and CDR2 is SYDVKM. This chain's CDR3 is CASSLEDTEAFF. CDR3 nucleotides: TGTGCCAGCAGTTTAGAGGACACTGAAGCTTTCTTT. Full variable domain (outside the CDR3, taken from reference TRBV28 and TRBJ1-1): DVKVTQSSRYLVKRTGEKVFLECVQDMDHENMFWYRQDPGLGLRLIYFSYDVKMKEKGDIPEGYSVSREKKERFSLILESASTNQTSMYLCASSLEDTEAFFGQGTRLTVV.

At least ten counts were recorded for this clonotype. CDR3 coding DNA: TGTGCCAGCAGTTTAGGTGGACAGGGCACGGCAGAGACCCAGTACTTC. It is translated as CASSLGGQGTAETQYF. The chain couples TRBV28 to TRBJ2-5, with 8 positions matching TRBD1. The CDR3 is made up of 16 amino acids. V lost 2 bases and J lost 4; bases outside the gene matches: 9. CDR1 MDHEN and CDR2 SYDVKM come from the germline V gene.

The V gene is TRBV28, the J gene TRBJ2-6; 13 bases are shared with TRBD2. Trimming took 5 bases from V and 1 from J; bases not matched to a gene: 11. The CDR3 totals 20 residues. From germline, CDR1 is MDHEN and CDR2 SYDVKM. CDR3 DNA: TGTGCCAGCAGTACGGGGGGACTAGCGGGATTTTGGTCTGGGGCCAACGTCCTGACTTTC. Protein: CASSTGGLAGFWSGANVLTF.

The rearrangement links TRBV6-9 to TRBJ2-5; D is perhaps TRBD2 (6 bases). The end of the DNA fits TRBJ2-1 better, so the J call may be wrong. The CDR3 covers 16 residues. The germline CDR1 and CDR2 sequences are MNHGY and SVAAGI. Written as DNA, the CDR3 is TGTGCCAGCAGTTATCCTCTAGCGCGCGAGGGTAATGAGCAGTTCTTC. Amino acids: CASSYPLAREGNEQFF.

This clonotype was detected only a few times. The rearrangement joins TRBV18 to TRBJ2-5; no clear D. CDR1 is KGHSH, CDR2 LQKENI, per germline. CDR3 length: 16 residues. The V end was cut by 3 bases, the J end by 2 bases, with 16 bases between. CDR3: CASSPVGLAVQETQYF. CDR3 bases: TGTGCCAGCTCACCCGTTGGGTTGGCGGTTCAAGAGACCCAGTACTTC. Full variable domain (missing parts from reference TRBV18 and TRBJ2-5): NAGVMQNPRHLVRRRGQEARLRCSPMKGHSHVYWYRQLPEEGLKFMVYLQKENIIDESGMPKERFSAEFPKEGPSILRIQQVVRGDSAAYFCASSPVGLAVQETQYFGPGTRLLVL.

There are many counts of this clonotype. The V and J genes are TRBV2 and TRBJ2-5, with D perhaps matching TRBD1 (6 bases). The CDR3 sequence is 13 residues long. The V and J ends lost 6 bases and 4 bases respectively, with 12 bases between them. Per the germline V gene, CDR1 is SNHLY and CDR2 is FYNNEI. The CDR3 spells CASRRGGGETQYF. DNA for the CDR3: TGTGCCAGCAGACGAGGGGGTGGAGAGACCCAGTACTTC.

This clonotype was observed at least ten times. The V call is TRBV27, the J call TRBJ1-6, with D uncertain. This CDR3 has 12 amino acids. V was clipped by 6 bases and J by 6 bases, with 6 bases between them. Germline V gene lookup returns CDR1 MNHEY and CDR2 SMNVEV (reference sequence). The CDR3 DNA sequence: TGTGCCAGCAGCTTGAGTAATTCACCCCTCCACTTT. Translation: CASSLSNSPLHF.

The rearrangement links TRBV7-4 to TRBJ2-7; D might be TRBD1 (6 bases). With 6 bases removed from V and 3 bases from J, the gap between germline ends came to 24 bases. Germline V gene data show CDR1 as SGHVT and CDR2 as SQSDAQ. The CDR3 has 17 amino acids. The CDR3 is CASSSHILPDSIYEQYF. In DNA, the CDR3 is TGTGCCAGCAGTTCACATATATTGCCGGACAGCATCTACGAGCAGTACTTC.

J is TRBJ2-3 and V is TRBV19; 9 positions match TRBD2. Trimming removed 3 bases from V and 0 bases from J; junction bases left unmatched: 4. The CDR3 is 16 amino acids. Germline loops: CDR1 LNHDA, CDR2 SQIVND (reference sequence). Here the CDR3 reads CASSMGSGSSTDTQYF. CDR3 coding DNA: TGTGCCAGTAGTATGGGTAGCGGGAGCAGCACAGATACGCAGTATTTT.

The table lists this clonotype with a few counts. With a much larger clone just one base away, this may be a read error. V is TRBV28 and J is TRBJ2-7, with D tentatively TRBD1 (6 bases). CDR1 MDHEN and CDR2 SYDVKM come from the germline V gene. The CDR3 loop spans 14 amino acids. CDR3 nucleotide sequence: TGTGCCAGCAGAATAGGGGGACCCTCCTACAAGCAGTACTTC. This codes for CASRIGGPSYKQYF. The whole variable domain, filled in from reference TRBV28 and TRBJ2-7, reads DVKVTQSSRYLVKRTGEKVFLECVQDMDHENMFWYRQDPGLGLRLIYFSYDVKMKEKGDIPEGYSVSREKKERFSLILESASTNQTSMYLCASRIGGPSYKQYFGPGTRLTVT.

The rearrangement uses TRBV18 and TRBJ1-4, with 9 bases that match TRBD1. The CDR3 is 14 residues long. Germline loops: CDR1 KGHSH, CDR2 LQKENI. The junction had 2 bases not matched to a gene; V was cut back by 3 bases and J by 6 bases. CDR3 in amino acids: CASSPRDRDEKLFF. CDR3 coding DNA: TGTGCCAGCTCACCCCGGGACAGGGATGAAAAACTGTTTTTT.

This clonotype occurred many times. The chain carries TRBV28 and TRBJ2-4; weak D call: TRBD2 (5 bases). The V end lost 4 bases, the J end lost 0 bases, and 28 bases lay between the germline ends. This CDR3 has 21 residues. CDR1 and CDR2 from the germline V gene are MDHEN and SYDVKM. CDR3 DNA sequence: TGTGCCAGCAGTTCACTACTGAGACTGAAGTCCCTAGCAGTAGCCAAAAACATTCAGTACTTC. Translating it yields CASSSLLRLKSLAVAKNIQYF.

This clonotype occurred a few times. This rearrangement joins TRBV28 to TRBJ1-1; D ambiguous. Trimming cost V 6 bases and J 1 base, with 15 bases left between them. CDR1 and CDR2 (germline): MDHEN, SYDVKM. CDR3 length: 15 amino acids. The CDR3 DNA follows: TGTGCCAGCAGCCCGATGACTGAATGGAACACTGAAGCTTTCTTT. Amino acid sequence: CASSPMTEWNTEAFF.